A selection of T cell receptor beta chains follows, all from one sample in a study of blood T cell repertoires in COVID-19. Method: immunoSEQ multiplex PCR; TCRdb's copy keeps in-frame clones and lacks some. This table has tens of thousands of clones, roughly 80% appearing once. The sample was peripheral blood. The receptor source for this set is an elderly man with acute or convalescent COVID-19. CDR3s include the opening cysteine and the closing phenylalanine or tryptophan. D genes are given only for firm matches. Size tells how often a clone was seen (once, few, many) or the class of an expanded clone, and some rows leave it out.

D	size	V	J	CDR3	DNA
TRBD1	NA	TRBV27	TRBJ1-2	CASSLRQGSGYGYTF	TGTGCCAGCAGTCTACGACAGGGGAGCGGCTATGGCTACACCTTC
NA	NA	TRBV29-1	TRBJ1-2	CSVFIQDIRNYGYTF	TGCAGCGTTTTTATACAGGACATTCGGAACTATGGCTACACCTTC
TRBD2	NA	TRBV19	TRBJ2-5	CASNSRGLASETQYF	TGTGCCAGTAACTCGAGGGGACTAGCGAGTGAGACCCAGTACTTC
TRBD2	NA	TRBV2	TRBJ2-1	CASTGLAGSIGHEQFF	TGTGCCAGCACGGGACTAGCGGGATCCATCGGCCATGAGCAGTTCTTC
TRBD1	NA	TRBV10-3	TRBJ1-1	CAIRPPDREEAFF	TGTGCCATCAGGCCTCCGGACAGGGAGGAAGCTTTCTTT
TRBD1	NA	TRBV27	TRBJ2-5	CASSPAPGQGRETQYF	TGTGCCAGCAGTCCCGCCCCCGGACAGGGACGAGAGACCCAGTACTTC
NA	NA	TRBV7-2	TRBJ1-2	CASSPPHGVGYTF	TGTGCCAGCAGCCCCCCCCACGGGGTCGGCTACACCTTC
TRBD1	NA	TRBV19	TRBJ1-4	CASSISSRGNEKLFF	TGTGCCAGTAGTATATCAAGCAGGGGGAATGAAAAACTGTTTTTT
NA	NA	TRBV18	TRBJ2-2	CASSPRRGNTGELFF	TGTGCCAGCTCACCACGTAGGGGGAACACCGGGGAGCTGTTTTTT
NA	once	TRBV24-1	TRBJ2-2	CATSDDRWAGELFF	TGTGCCACCAGTGACGACAGGTGGGCCGGGGAGCTGTTTTTT
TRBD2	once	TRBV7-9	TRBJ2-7	CASSGTSGPYSYEQYF	TGTGCCAGCTCCGGGACTAGCGGGCCCTATTCCTACGAGCAGTACTTC
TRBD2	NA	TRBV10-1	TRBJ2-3	CASSGSPGLAGGERTVDTQYF	TGCGCCAGCAGTGGAAGCCCTGGACTAGCGGGAGGGGAGCGTACCGTGGATACGCAGTATTTT
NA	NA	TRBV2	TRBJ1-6	CASRVQGSYNSPLHF	TGTGCCAGCAGAGTACAGGGATCCTATAATTCACCCCTCCACTTT
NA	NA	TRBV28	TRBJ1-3	CASSTRTGPGNTIYF	TGTGCCAGCAGTACAAGAACAGGGCCTGGAAACACCATATATTTT
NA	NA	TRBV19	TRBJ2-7	CASSIRRGEQYF	TGTGCCAGTAGTATAAGGAGGGGCGAGCAGTACTTC
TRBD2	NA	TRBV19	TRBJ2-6	CASSPAGAGANVLTF	TGTGCCAGTAGTCCCGCGGGGGCTGGGGCCAACGTCCTGACTTTC
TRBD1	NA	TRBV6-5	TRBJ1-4	CASRQQGADEKLFF	TGTGCCAGCAGGCAACAGGGGGCTGATGAAAAACTGTTTTTT
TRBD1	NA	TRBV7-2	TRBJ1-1	CASSLRTGDAFF	TGTGCCAGCAGCTTACGGACAGGGGACGCTTTCTTT
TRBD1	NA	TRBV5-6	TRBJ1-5	CASSSFGQGGQPQHF	TGTGCCAGCAGCTCTTTTGGGCAGGGGGGTCAGCCCCAGCATTTT
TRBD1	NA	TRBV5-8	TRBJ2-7	CASSSGQGRRYEQYF	TGTGCCAGCAGCTCTGGACAGGGGCGCCGCTACGAGCAGTACTTC